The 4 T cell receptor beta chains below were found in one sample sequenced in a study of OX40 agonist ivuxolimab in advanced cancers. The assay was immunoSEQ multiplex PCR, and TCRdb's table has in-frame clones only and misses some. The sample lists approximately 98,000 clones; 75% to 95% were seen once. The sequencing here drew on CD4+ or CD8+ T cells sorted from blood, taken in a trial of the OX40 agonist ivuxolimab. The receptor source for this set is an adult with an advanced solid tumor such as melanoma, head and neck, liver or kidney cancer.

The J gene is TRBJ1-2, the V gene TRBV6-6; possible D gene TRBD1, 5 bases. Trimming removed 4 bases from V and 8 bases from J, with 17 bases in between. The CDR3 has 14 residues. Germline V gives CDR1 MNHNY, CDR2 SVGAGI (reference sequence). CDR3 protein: CASSLSKGPRGYTF. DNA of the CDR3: TGTGCCAGCAGTTTATCGAAGGGACCTCGGGGCTACACCTTC.

The CDR3 sequence: CASSLGSGGAYEQYF. Here the CDR3 DNA reads TGTGCCAGCAGCTTAGGTAGCGGGGGGGCGTACGAGCAGTACTTC. This rearrangement joins TRBV11-2 to TRBJ2-7, with TRBD2 matching over 11 bases. Germline-derived CDR1 and CDR2 are SGHAT and FQNNGV. This CDR3 is 15 amino acids long. Losses at the gene ends were 1 base for V and 4 bases for J; bases not matched to a gene: 3.

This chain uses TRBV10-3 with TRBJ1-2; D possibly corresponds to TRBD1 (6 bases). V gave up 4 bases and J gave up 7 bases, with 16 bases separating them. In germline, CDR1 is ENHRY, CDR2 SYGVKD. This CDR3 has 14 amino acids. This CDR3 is CAISVQGDDCGYTF. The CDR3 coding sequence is TGTGCCATCAGTGTACAGGGAGACGACTGTGGCTACACCTTC.

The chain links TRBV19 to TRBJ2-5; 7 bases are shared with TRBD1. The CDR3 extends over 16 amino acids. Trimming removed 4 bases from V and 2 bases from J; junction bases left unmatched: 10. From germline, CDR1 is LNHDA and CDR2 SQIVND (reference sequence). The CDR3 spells CASSKRAGGDQETQYF. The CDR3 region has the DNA TGTGCCAGTAGTAAACGGGCAGGGGGTGATCAAGAGACCCAGTACTTC.